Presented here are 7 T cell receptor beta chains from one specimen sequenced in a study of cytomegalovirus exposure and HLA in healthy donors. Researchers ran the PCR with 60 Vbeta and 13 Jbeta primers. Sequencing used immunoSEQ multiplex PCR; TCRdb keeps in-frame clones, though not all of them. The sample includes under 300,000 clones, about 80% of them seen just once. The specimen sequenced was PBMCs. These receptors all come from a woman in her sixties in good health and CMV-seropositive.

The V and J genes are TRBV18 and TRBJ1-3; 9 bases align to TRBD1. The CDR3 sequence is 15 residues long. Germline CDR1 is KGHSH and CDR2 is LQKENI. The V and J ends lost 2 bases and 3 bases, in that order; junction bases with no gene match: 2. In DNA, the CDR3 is TGTGCCAGCTCACCAGGGACAGGGATTGGAAACACCATATATTTT. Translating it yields CASSPGTGIGNTIYF.

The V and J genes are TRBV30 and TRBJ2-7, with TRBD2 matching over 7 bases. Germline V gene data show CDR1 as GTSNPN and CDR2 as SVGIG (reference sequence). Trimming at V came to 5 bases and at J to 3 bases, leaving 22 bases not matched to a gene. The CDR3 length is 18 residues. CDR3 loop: CAWVPRRGSAGVYYEQYF. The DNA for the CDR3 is TGTGCCTGGGTGCCCCGACGGGGGAGCGCGGGGGTCTACTACGAGCAGTACTTC.

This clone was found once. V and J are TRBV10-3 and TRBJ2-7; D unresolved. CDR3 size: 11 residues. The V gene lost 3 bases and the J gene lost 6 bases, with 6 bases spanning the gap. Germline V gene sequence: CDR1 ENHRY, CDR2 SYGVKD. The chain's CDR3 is CAISESREQYF. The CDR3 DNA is TGTGCCATCAGTGAAAGCCGCGAGCAGTACTTC.

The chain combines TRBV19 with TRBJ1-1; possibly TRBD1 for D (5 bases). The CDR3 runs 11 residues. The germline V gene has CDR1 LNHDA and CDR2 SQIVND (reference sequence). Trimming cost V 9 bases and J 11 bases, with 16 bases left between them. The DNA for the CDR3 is TGTGCCAGCTCCCCCGGAGGGGCCGCTTTCTTT. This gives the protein CASSPGGAAFF.

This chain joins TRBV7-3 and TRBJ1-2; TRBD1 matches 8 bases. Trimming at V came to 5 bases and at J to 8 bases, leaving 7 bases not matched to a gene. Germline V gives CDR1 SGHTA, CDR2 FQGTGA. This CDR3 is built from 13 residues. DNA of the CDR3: TGTGCCAGCAGCCCCAGTGGACAGGGAGGCTACACCTTC. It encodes CASSPSGQGGYTF.

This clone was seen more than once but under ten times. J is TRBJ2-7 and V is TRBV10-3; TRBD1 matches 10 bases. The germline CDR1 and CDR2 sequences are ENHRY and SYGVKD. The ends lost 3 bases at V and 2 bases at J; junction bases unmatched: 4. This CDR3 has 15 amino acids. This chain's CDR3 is CAISDVDRGTYEQYF. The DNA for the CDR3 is TGTGCCATCAGTGACGTGGACAGGGGGACCTACGAGCAGTACTTC.

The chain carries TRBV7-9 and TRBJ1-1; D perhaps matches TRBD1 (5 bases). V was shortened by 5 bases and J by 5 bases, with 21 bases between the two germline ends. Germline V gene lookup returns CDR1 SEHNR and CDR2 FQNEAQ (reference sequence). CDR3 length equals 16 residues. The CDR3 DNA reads TGTGCCAGCAGCCCAGGACCGGGAGCGGGGGATACTGAAGCTTTCTTT. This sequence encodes CASSPGPGAGDTEAFF.